The clone carrying this T cell receptor beta chain occurred once. The data were taken from a study of cytomegalovirus exposure and HLA in healthy donors. Use of 60 Vbeta and 13 Jbeta primers characterized the PCR. Sequencing was performed with immunoSEQ multiplex PCR; in TCRdb, only in-frame clones are kept and a portion is missing. The repertoire holds about 60,000 clones, with around 80% as singletons. V was clipped by 6 bases and J by 0 bases; unmatched bases: 4. The germline V gene encodes CDR1 MNHEY and CDR2 SVGAGI. This CDR3 contains 15 residues. Material for sequencing was PBMCs. This sequence joins TRBV6-5 and TRBJ2-4, with 8 positions matching TRBD2. The receptor was derived from a woman aged 30 to 39 in good health and CMV-seronegative. CDR3: CASSPGGAAKNIQYF. Written as DNA, the CDR3 is TGTGCCAGCAGCCCCGGGGGGGCAGCCAAAAACATTCAGTACTTC.